This T cell receptor beta chain was recovered during a study of chemoradiotherapy in HPV16-positive cancers. Generated by immunoSEQ multiplex PCR, the TCRdb table keeps only in-frame clones and is missing some. The sample yields about a thousand clones, roughly 87% seen once. Source: tumor tissue, taken from a patient who underwent chemoradiotherapy. The clonotype originates from a human donor with HPV-associated anogenital cancer.

Written as DNA, the CDR3 is TGTGCCAGCTCACCGGTCGGGGGGCCTAACTCTGGAAACACCATATATTTT. Protein product: CASSPVGGPNSGNTIYF. V gene TRBV18 combines with J gene TRBJ1-3, with D maybe TRBD1 (6 bases). This CDR3 is 17 amino acids long. V dropped 3 bases and J dropped 0 bases, with 15 bases sitting between them. Germline V gene lookup returns CDR1 KGHSH and CDR2 LQKENI.